The entry below gives a single T cell receptor (beta chain) sequence along with its context. The antigen remains unidentified. This record comes from a study of T cell responses to AZD1222 COVID-19 vaccine. Study-level findings and limits: The sample set comprised mostly white British donors with more females, and clonal diversity was possibly underestimated. The peak T cell response came first, and repertoires were sampled only after it. As reported, nearly half of all spike-specific TCRs target variant regions that are unmutated.

Combined were second doses at about 4 or about 12 weeks. The CDR3 covers 14 residues. The repertoire was sequenced with immunoSEQ multiplex PCR; TCRdb's copy has only in-frame clones and lacks some. This sample yields about 120,000 clones, of which approximately 94% are seen a single time; less than 6% belongs to the top ten. The material was peripheral blood, obtained 28 days after the second AZD1222 dose. The rearrangement links TRBV21-1 to TRBJ2-7. TRBV21-1 is a pseudogene. The receptor was derived from an adult who received the AZD1222 COVID-19 vaccine. CDR3 sequence: CASNWTGPNYEQYF. The CDR3 bases are TGTGCCAGCAACTGGACCGGACCCAACTACGAGCAGTACTTC.